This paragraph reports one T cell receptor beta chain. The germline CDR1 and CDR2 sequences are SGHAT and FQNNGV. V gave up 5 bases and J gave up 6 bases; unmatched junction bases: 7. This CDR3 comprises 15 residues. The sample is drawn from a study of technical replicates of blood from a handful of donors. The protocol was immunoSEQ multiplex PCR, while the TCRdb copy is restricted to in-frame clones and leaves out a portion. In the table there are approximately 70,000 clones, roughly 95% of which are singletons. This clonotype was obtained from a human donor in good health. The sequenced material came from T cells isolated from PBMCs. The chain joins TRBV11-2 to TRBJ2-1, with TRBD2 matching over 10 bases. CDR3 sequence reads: CASSQLAGWGNEQFF. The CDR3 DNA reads TGTGCCAGCAGCCAACTAGCGGGGTGGGGCAATGAGCAGTTCTTC.